This T cell receptor (beta chain) emerged from a study of blood T cells in healthy people across ages. The germline V gene has CDR1 DFQATT and CDR2 SNEGSKA (reference sequence). The trim removed 6 bases at V and 3 bases at J, leaving 13 bases unmatched. This CDR3 spans 15 amino acids. A second PCR, run for roughly 6 to 11 cycles, used a sample-barcoded 5' primer plus a J-beta primer mix. Each CDR3 protein gets one entry after TCRdb re-called the 5' RACE reads with MiXCR. The profile shows 550,000 to 600,000 distinct CDR3 sequences, approximately 27% of them singletons. Study-wide findings and caveats: Percentage of naive T cells showed a strong correlation with TCR beta diversity.

This clonotype was found a few times. What it recognizes is unknown. Sequenced material: blood. The chain links TRBV20-1 to TRBJ2-7, with TRBD1 matching 8 bases. The sequence was obtained from a woman between 70 and 85 years old in good health. The CDR3 DNA is TGCAGTGCCACCCAGGGGGCGACAGCGGACTACGAGCAGTACTTC. It specifies CSATQGATADYEQYF.